A single sample is the source of the 18 T cell receptor beta chains below, sequenced in a study of technical replicates of blood from several donors. Clones were sequenced by immunoSEQ multiplex PCR, and TCRdb holds only the in-frame ones, with some missing. The repertoire holds some 79,000 clones, roughly 92% seen once, with 0.26% in the top ten. The specimen was T cells isolated from PBMCs. The receptors were gathered from a human donor in good health.

This chain links TRBV11-2 with TRBJ2-5; 11 positions agree with TRBD2. Germline V lookup: CDR1 SGHAT, CDR2 FQNNGV. With V trimmed by 5 bases and J by 1 base, 3 bases remained unmatched. The CDR3 runs to 15 residues. In nucleotides, the CDR3 is TGTGCCAGCAGCCGGCTAGCGGGGGGCCAAGAGACCCAGTACTTC. This gives the protein CASSRLAGGQETQYF.

This clone was counted between two and nine times. This chain joins TRBV7-2 and TRBJ2-1, with 12 positions matching TRBD2. Germline lookup yields CDR1 SGHTA and CDR2 FQGNSA. J lost 3 bases, V lost 4 bases, and 10 bases had no gene match. This CDR3 comprises 18 residues. The CDR3 DNA is TGTGCCAGCAGCTCCAACCCGGCTAGCGGGGGGGGCTACAATGAGCAGTTCTTC. Translating it yields CASSSNPASGGGYNEQFF. Together with reference TRBV7-2 and TRBJ2-1, the CDR3 gives the full variable domain: GAGVSQSPSNKVTEKGKDVELRCDPISGHTALYWYRQSLGQGLEFLIYFQGNSAPDKSGLPSDRFSAERTGGSVSTLTIQRTQQEDSAVYLCASSSNPASGGGYNEQFFGPGTRLTVL.

V gene TRBV19 combines with J gene TRBJ1-2, with D possibly TRBD1 on 6 matching bases. Germline CDR1 is LNHDA and CDR2 is SQIVND (reference sequence). This CDR3 contains 15 residues. V was trimmed by 5 bases and J by 8 bases, leaving 21 bases between them. In nucleotides, the CDR3 is TGTGCCAGTAGTCCACCCCGGGCAGGGGTAGGCGGCTACACCTTC. It translates to CASSPPRAGVGGYTF.

The CDR3 coding sequence is TGTGCCAGCAGTAATAGCGGGAGGCAAGAGACCCAGTACTTC. Protein: CASSNSGRQETQYF. The V and J genes are TRBV28 and TRBJ2-5, with TRBD2 identical over 10 bases. CDR1 and CDR2 from the germline V gene are MDHEN and SYDVKM. J lost 2 bases, V lost 5 bases, and 2 bases had no gene match. The CDR3 has 14 residues.

This clone has a single count. The rearrangement uses TRBV9 and TRBJ1-1; D is undetermined. CDR1 and CDR2 from the germline V gene are SGDLS and YYNGEE. The CDR3 is 14 residues long. The germline V and J ends were trimmed by 0 bases and 1 base, with 7 bases remaining between them. The CDR3 reads CASSVVPGNTEAFF. CDR3 bases: TGTGCCAGCAGCGTAGTGCCAGGGAACACTGAAGCTTTCTTT.

The chain has TRBV14 and TRBJ2-7; D unresolved. CDR3 length equals 14 residues. Germline CDR1 reads SGHDN; CDR2 reads FVKESK. Trimming stripped 1 base from V and 3 bases from J, with 10 bases between. The DNA of the CDR3 is TGTGCCAGCAGCCAAGTAGTGGGCATCTACGAGCAGTACTTC. Protein product: CASSQVVGIYEQYF.

The chain couples TRBV2 to TRBJ1-5, with 7 bases aligning to TRBD1. Trimming at V came to 4 bases and at J to 1 base, leaving 4 bases not matched to a gene. Germline values: CDR1 SNHLY, CDR2 FYNNEI. The CDR3 spans 15 residues. The CDR3 nucleotides read TGTGCCAGCAGTGTTTGGACAGGAAGCAATCAGCCCCAGCATTTT. Translation gives CASSVWTGSNQPQHF. The variable domain in full, with the rest retrieved from reference TRBV2 and TRBJ1-5, is EPEVTQTPSHQVTQMGQEVILRCVPISNHLYFYWYRQILGQKVEFLVSFYNNEISEKSEIFDDQFSVERPDGSNFTLKIRSTKLEDSAMYFCASSVWTGSNQPQHFGDGTRLSIL.

Here the CDR3 reads CASSLDQNKRGYTF. In DNA, the CDR3 is TGTGCCAGCAGCTTAGATCAGAACAAAAGAGGCTACACCTTC. The chain uses TRBV11-2 and TRBJ1-2; unclear D gene. The CDR3 length is 14 residues. Germline V gives CDR1 SGHAT, CDR2 FQNNGV. Trimming removed 0 bases from V and 8 bases from J, with 13 bases in between. The whole variable domain, filled in from reference TRBV11-2 and TRBJ1-2, reads EAGVAQSPRYKIIEKRQSVAFWCNPISGHATLYWYQQILGQGPKLLIQFQNNGVVDDSQLPKDRFSAERLKGVDSTLKIQPAKLEDSAVYLCASSLDQNKRGYTFGSGTRLTVV.

The chain recombines TRBV28 with TRBJ2-7; TRBD1 matches 8 bases. Germline V gives CDR1 MDHEN, CDR2 SYDVKM. The CDR3 is 16 amino acids. V dropped 4 bases and J dropped 2; count of bases not matched to a gene: 10. The CDR3 DNA reads as TGTGCCAGCAGTTCCGTCCGGGGACAGGCTACCTACGAGCAGTACTTC. This translates into CASSSVRGQATYEQYF.

The chain joins TRBV28 to TRBJ1-3, with 11 nucleotides matching TRBD1. Trimming cost V 6 bases and J 2 bases; bases outside gene matches: 0. The germline V gene encodes CDR1 MDHEN and CDR2 SYDVKM. The CDR3 contains 14 residues. Here the CDR3 DNA reads TGTGCCAGCAGGGGACAGGGGGCTGGAAACACCATATATTTT. Translation gives CASRGQGAGNTIYF.

The chain is built from TRBV9 and TRBJ2-3; 7 bases line up with TRBD2. Looked up from germline, CDR1 is SGDLS and CDR2 is YYNGEE. This CDR3 is 13 amino acids long. V lost 6 bases to trimming and J lost 3 bases; unmatched junction nucleotides: 4. The CDR3 nucleotides are TGTGCCAGCAACCGGGACTATACAGATACGCAGTATTTT. Translation gives CASNRDYTDTQYF.

The chain links TRBV28 to TRBJ2-7, with 7 positions matching TRBD1. Germline assignment: CDR1 MDHEN and CDR2 SYDVKM. V was clipped by 6 bases and J by 0 bases; unmatched bases: 5. The CDR3 runs to 14 residues. In DNA, the CDR3 is TGTGCCAGCAGGCCCCGGGACAGCTCCTACGAGCAGTACTTC. Protein: CASRPRDSSYEQYF.

The V gene is TRBV6-6, the J gene TRBJ2-7, with TRBD2 identical over 8 bases. This CDR3 region has 14 residues. The V and J ends lost 5 bases and 3 bases, in that order; junction bases with no gene match: 6. CDR1 and CDR2 from the germline V gene are MNHNY and SVGAGI (reference sequence). This CDR3 reads CASSSSGEYYEQYF. The CDR3 DNA follows: TGTGCCAGCAGTAGTAGCGGGGAATACTACGAGCAGTACTTC.

About this clone: One junction end does not reproduce the germline sequence, and a read error may be involved. The chain combines TRBV7-7 with TRBJ2-5; tentatively, D is TRBD1 (5 bases). The CDR3 loop spans 16 amino acids. Germline values: CDR1 SSHAT, CDR2 FNYEAQ (reference sequence). CDR3 sequence (DNA): TGTGCTAGCAGCTTAGCCAGGGATCCCGCTCAAGAGACCCAGTACTTC. Amino acid sequence: CASSLARDPAQETQYF.

This chain joins TRBV10-3 and TRBJ2-6; TRBD1 matches at 7 bases. Trimming took 5 bases from V and 0 from J; bases not matched to a gene: 13. Germline V gives CDR1 ENHRY, CDR2 SYGVKD. This CDR3 is built from 19 residues. This CDR3 is CAISQTRTGFYSGANVLTF. In DNA, the CDR3 is TGTGCCATCAGTCAGACACGGACAGGTTTTTACTCTGGGGCCAACGTCCTGACTTTC.

The genes are TRBV27 and TRBJ2-6, with a tentative D call TRBD1 (5 bases). This CDR3 is 16 amino acids long. V gave up 11 bases and J gave up 0 bases, with 17 bases separating them. Germline CDR1 is MNHEY and CDR2 is SMNVEV (reference sequence). The CDR3 is CAARRRGNSGANVLTF. Written as DNA, the CDR3 is TGTGCCGCACGGAGAAGGGGCAACTCTGGGGCCAACGTCCTGACTTTC.

The J gene is TRBJ1-3, the V gene TRBV30, with D perhaps matching TRBD1 (5 bases). CDR3 size: 15 residues. Trimming pared 5 bases from V and 0 bases from J, leaving 14 bases between. Germline CDR1 GTSNPN, CDR2 SVGIG (reference sequence). The CDR3 nucleotides read TGTGCCTGGCAGCAGGGTTTTAGCTCTGGAAACACCATATATTTT. It is translated as CAWQQGFSSGNTIYF.

This clone was counted between two and nine times. This chain links TRBV7-9 with TRBJ2-5; D unclear. Germline-derived CDR1 and CDR2 are SEHNR and FQNEAQ (reference sequence). V was clipped by 10 bases and J by 4 bases, with 13 bases between them. The CDR3 has 12 residues. The CDR3 loop reads CAIEPTGETQYF. CDR3 nucleotide sequence: TGTGCCATCGAACCTACCGGAGAGACCCAGTACTTC. Looking up the rest from reference TRBV7-9 and TRBJ2-5 gives the full variable domain: DTGVSQNPRHKITKRGQNVTFRCDPISEHNRLYWYRQTLGQGPEFLTYFQNEAQLEKSRLLSDRFSAERPKGSFSTLEIQRTEQGDSAMYLCAIEPTGETQYFGPGTRLLVL.